These T cell receptor beta chains were read from a single sample in a study of beta chain features in type 1 diabetes. Assay used: immunoSEQ multiplex PCR; TCRdb lists only in-frame clones, some missing. This sample yields around 500,000 clones, of which 9.5% to 12% are seen a single time; 0.045% to 0.05% belongs to the top ten. Sequenced material: naive CD4+ T cells from blood. The receptors were gathered from a woman between 18 and 29 years old in good health. The conserved cysteine and the conserved F or W are not part of the CDR3 here.

V,J,CDR3
TRBV13,TRBJ1-6,ASSSWILDSPLH
TRBV7-2,TRBJ2-3,ASSPKIGAGDTQY
TRBV28,TRBJ2-6,ASHPGVSGANVLT
TRBV15,TRBJ2-5,ATSRGSGTAEETQY
TRBV4-3,TRBJ1-1,ASSTIRGLDTEAF
TRBV7-2,TRBJ1-2,ASRRKGKYGYT
TRBV28,TRBJ1-4,ASSPSDATNEKLF
TRBV2,TRBJ2-1,ASMVALHSSYNEQF
TRBV4-2,TRBJ2-3,ASSQLTDTQY
TRBV9,TRBJ2-2,ASSVHAGNTGELF
TRBV30,-,AWSFGLAREQY
TRBV7-2,TRBJ2-1,ASSLQAGGPGRQF
TRBV23-1,TRBJ1-2,ASSQPFLDGYT
TRBV10-3,TRBJ1-4,AISERQGTNEKLF
TRBV6-5,TRBJ2-2,ASRVDRGGAGELF
TRBV9,TRBJ2-6,ASSAPDRTVSGANVLT
TRBV29-1,TRBJ2-5,SVGRQGATGGETQY
TRBV7-9,TRBJ1-2,ASSYGQDYGYT
TRBV7-9,TRBJ2-3,ASTLRAVSTDTQY
TRBV4-1,TRBJ2-3,ASSHDSTTRTDTQY
TRBV7-2,TRBJ2-7,ASSSLAGSTGNQY
TRBV19,TRBJ1-1,ASRRQGMAF
TRBV10-3,TRBJ1-5,AISESQNQPQH
TRBV7-9,TRBJ1-1,ASSIGQNTEAF
TRBV18,TRBJ2-5,ASSRDRLEQETQY
TRBV9,TRBJ2-5,ASSARDRGETQY
TRBV5-1,TRBJ2-3,ASSLPRLSSTDTQY
TRBV5-4,TRBJ2-5,ASSLGTGVETQY
TRBV6-1,TRBJ1-2,ASSEALLGGVPSNYGYT
TRBV4-3,TRBJ2-3,ASSQTGLAGAISTDTQY
TRBV30,TRBJ1-2,AWRPDRGGYGYT
TRBV29-1,TRBJ1-1,SVEVPGAVTEAF
TRBV30,TRBJ1-1,AWSLTANTEAF
TRBV7-2,TRBJ2-5,ASSLDRGVETQY
TRBV30,TRBJ2-7,AWSGGLAGLAYEQY
TRBV5-1,TRBJ1-1,ASSIIGGMNTEAF
TRBV7-2,TRBJ2-5,ASSLRGETQY
TRBV4-1,TRBJ2-6,ASSPFWAGSGANVLT
TRBV7-8,TRBJ2-2,ASSRGPLVIGELF
TRBV7-2,TRBJ1-3,ASSLASGGNTIY
TRBV5-1,TRBJ2-3,ASSLLDTQY
TRBV12-5,TRBJ2-7,ASGFGTVRNEQY
TRBV15,TRBJ2-5,ATSRDLAGKTQY
TRBV11-3,TRBJ2-5,ASSIGTGGETQY
TRBV29-1,TRBJ2-1,SVRDRKYNEQF
TRBV7-3,TRBJ2-5,ASSQTGQETQY
TRBV4-1,TRBJ1-5,ASSPRDSNQPQH
TRBV5-1,TRBJ2-3,ASSVVPSDTQY
TRBV15,TRBJ2-7,ATSRDVSGQGAGEQY
TRBV5-4,TRBJ2-7,ASSLGYYEQY
TRBV2,TRBJ1-5,ASSATNQPQH
TRBV9,TRBJ2-6,ASSVQGSGANVLT
TRBV5-1,TRBJ2-7,ASSPRVPGVYEQY
TRBV6-5,TRBJ2-3,ASSYSRSGTDTQY
TRBV2,TRBJ1-2,ASSDGPKSPYGYT
TRBV28,TRBJ1-2,ASLSPGRYGYT
TRBV11-3,TRBJ1-1,ASSSQGMNTEAF
TRBV5-1,TRBJ2-3,ASSRQSSTDTQY
TRBV7-9,TRBJ2-7,ASSLGDLISYEQY
TRBV6-5,TRBJ1-1,ASRRGGEAF